This TCR beta chain is drawn from a study of shared clonotypes between healthy human individuals. Around 31,000 T cell genomes, or about 320 ng DNA, went into unsorted PBMC replicate PCRs. TCRdb's table, derived via immunoSEQ multiplex PCR, lists solely in-frame clones and lacks some. Of some 530,000 clones listed, 65% to 85% are singletons. Regarding this clone: Its antigen remains unidentified.

The CDR3 loop spans 14 amino acids. V was clipped by 3 bases and J by 4 bases; unmatched bases: 2. The germline V gene has CDR1 SGHDT and CDR2 YYEEEE. Notes on the study in general: With few donors, the genetic and exposure-history diversity represented was limited. Sequencing depth was predicted to influence how clonotypes are shared among donors.

This chain uses TRBV5-6 with TRBJ2-3; TRBD1 matches 10 bases. What was sequenced was PBMCs. This receptor was taken from a woman aged 40 to 50 in good health. Some clones in this sample may be carry-over from other donors' samples. CDR3 sequence reads: CASSSGTGADTQYF. In nucleotides, the CDR3 is TGTGCCAGCAGCTCGGGGACAGGGGCAGATACGCAGTATTTT.